This TCR beta chain was retrieved from a study of shared clonotypes between healthy human individuals. Overall study findings and caveats: Relative to clonotypes present in all four donors, those not shared had lower generation probabilities. For naive CD4 cells, roughly 5.5% of clonotypes were shared across a handful of donors.

To note about this clone: No antigen is known for it.

Measured with immunoSEQ multiplex PCR; TCRdb has only the in-frame clones, and not every one. The sample carries approximately 2,000,000 clones, less than 95% recorded once. The ends were cut back, 3 bases at V and 1 base at J, with 6 bases in the middle. Per the germline V gene, CDR1 is MGHDK and CDR2 is SYGVNS. The CDR3 sequence is 13 residues long. The donors, healthy adults who were HIV-negative, had experienced no recent acute infections or vaccinations. The sequencing input was naive CD4+ T cells from PBMCs. Subset specified: CD45RA+ positively selected. The chain is built from TRBV25-1 and TRBJ2-5; D is undetermined. The receptor comes from a man between 18 and 29 years old in good health. Some clones in this sample may be carry-over from other donors' samples. Here the CDR3 reads CASSETRQETQYF. CDR3 nucleotides: TGTGCCAGCAGTGAGACTCGCCAAGAGACCCAGTACTTC.